Included here is one T cell receptor beta chain sequence, with context. The data were taken from a study of molecular identifiers for immune sequencing clone quantification. V lost 0 bases to trimming and J lost 5 bases, with 9 bases between them. CDR3 length: 14 residues. Per the germline V gene, CDR1 is SGHDT and CDR2 is YYEEEE. Previously described methods and listed TCR primers were employed for the bulk TCR libraries. From the PCR reads, TCRdb called clonotypes with MiXCR, one entry per CDR3 protein. The sample records under 800,000 distinct CDR3 sequences, about 25% being singletons. This sequence joins TRBV5-6 and TRBJ2-1; unclear D gene. The sample consisted of naive CD8+ T cells from blood, with Jurkat cell RNA spiked in. Subset: FACS-sorted CD8+CD4-CCR7+CD45RA+ naive T cells. The receptor was isolated from a human donor in good health. Some libraries in this study had Jurkat cell RNA spiked in. CDR3: CASSLEVQHNEQFF. DNA for the CDR3: TGTGCCAGCAGCTTGGAGGTACAGCACAATGAGCAGTTCTTC.